These 16 T cell receptor beta chains were sequenced from one sample in a study of shared clonotypes between healthy human individuals. Measured with immunoSEQ multiplex PCR; TCRdb has only the in-frame clones, and not every one. The sample has some 600,000 clones, 95% to 96% seen once; the top ten hold roughly 0.12%. The naive CD8 fraction comprised CD45RO-negative cells positively selected for CCR7 and excluded terminally differentiated effector memory CD45RA+ cells. What was sequenced was naive CD8+ T cells sorted from blood. The receptors were gathered from a woman in her 30s in good health.

The chain couples TRBV6-1 to TRBJ2-7; TRBD1 is a possible D gene (6 bases). There are 15 residues in the CDR3. Trimming removed 3 bases at V and 2 bases at J, with 14 bases between. Per germline, CDR1 MNHNS and CDR2 SASEGT. The DNA of the CDR3 is TGTGCCAGCAGTGATGAACTAGGGGGTCCCTACGAGCAGTACTTC. Translated, it gives CASSDELGGPYEQYF.

This clone appeared a single time. The chain joins TRBV15 to TRBJ1-2; tentatively, D is TRBD1 (5 bases). The CDR3 has 13 amino acids. Germline values: CDR1 LNHNV, CDR2 YYDKDF (reference sequence). V gave up 2 bases and J gave up 6 bases, with 10 bases separating them. CDR3 in amino acids: CATSRPGPHGYTF. The CDR3 DNA is TGTGCCACCAGCAGACCGGGACCCCATGGCTACACCTTC.

The chain carries TRBV7-8 and TRBJ2-7, with 8 bases that match TRBD2. With 5 bases clipped from V and 4 bases from J, the junction kept 10 bases outside the gene matches. The CDR3 contains 15 residues. Germline assignment: CDR1 SGHVS and CDR2 FQNEAQ. DNA of the CDR3: TGTGCCAGCAGCCTTATAGCGGGAACCAGTTACGAGCAGTACTTC. The encoded protein is CASSLIAGTSYEQYF.

The gene calls are TRBV7-9 and TRBJ2-2; 7 bases are a match to TRBD1. Unmatched junction bases numbered 8, after V lost 4 bases and J lost 6 bases. Germline CDR1 reads SEHNR; CDR2 reads FQNEAQ (reference sequence). This CDR3 spans 15 amino acids. The CDR3 DNA sequence: TGTGCCAGCAGCTCCGGGGACAGCCTGCCCGGGGAGCTGTTTTTT. It encodes CASSSGDSLPGELFF.

The chain joins TRBV28 to TRBJ2-1, with 15 positions matching TRBD2. CDR3 size: 22 residues. Losses at the gene ends were 4 bases for V and 2 bases for J; bases not matched to a gene: 18. CDR1 and CDR2 (germline): MDHEN, SYDVKM. CDR3 bases: TGTGCCAGCAGTTCTCGAATCATGCGGACTAGCGGGAGGGCCAGCCCCTACAATGAGCAGTTCTTC. This codes for CASSSRIMRTSGRASPYNEQFF. The full variable domain, completed using reference TRBV28 and TRBJ2-1, is DVKVTQSSRYLVKRTGEKVFLECVQDMDHENMFWYRQDPGLGLRLIYFSYDVKMKEKGDIPEGYSVSREKKERFSLILESASTNQTSMYLCASSSRIMRTSGRASPYNEQFFGPGTRLTVL.

This chain uses TRBV29-1 with TRBJ1-2; the D is unclear. This CDR3 contains 11 residues. The V gene's germline CDR1 is SQVTM and CDR2 ANQGSEA. Trimming stripped 4 bases from V and 6 bases from J, with 9 bases between. The CDR3 sequence is CSVVGMDGYTF. CDR3 nucleotide sequence: TGCAGCGTTGTGGGGATGGATGGCTACACCTTC. Complete variable domain (other parts from reference TRBV29-1 and TRBJ1-2): SAVISQKPSRDICQRGTSLTIQCQVDSQVTMMFWYRQQPGQSLTLIATANQGSEATYESGFVIDKFPISRPNLTFSTLTVSNMSPEDSSIYLCSVVGMDGYTFGSGTRLTVV.

V is TRBV9 and J is TRBJ2-2; D not certain. The CDR3 loop spans 12 amino acids. Trimming stripped 3 bases from V and 9 bases from J, with 9 bases between. CDR1 and CDR2 (germline): SGDLS, YYNGEE. CDR3 DNA: TGTGCCAGCAGCGGACCCGCTTGGGAGCTGTTTTTT. This encodes CASSGPAWELFF.

The chain couples TRBV28 to TRBJ2-1; weak D call: TRBD2 (5 bases). The CDR3 consists of 14 residues. V shed 11 bases and J shed 6 bases, with 20 bases lying between them. Germline V gene sequence: CDR1 MDHEN, CDR2 SYDVKM. The CDR3 reads CAHGILSGLNEQFF. The CDR3 region has the DNA TGTGCCCACGGGATTTTGTCGGGCCTCAATGAGCAGTTCTTC. Complete variable domain (other parts from reference TRBV28 and TRBJ2-1): DVKVTQSSRYLVKRTGEKVFLECVQDMDHENMFWYRQDPGLGLRLIYFSYDVKMKEKGDIPEGYSVSREKKERFSLILESASTNQTSMYLCAHGILSGLNEQFFGPGTRLTVL.

The rearrangement uses TRBV6-5 and TRBJ2-5, with D unresolved. Trimming stripped 5 bases from V and 8 bases from J, with 18 bases between. CDR3 length equals 14 residues. Per germline, CDR1 MNHEY and CDR2 SVGAGI. The CDR3 here is CASSPDVSPRTQYF. DNA for the CDR3: TGTGCCAGCAGTCCCGATGTTAGTCCTCGAACCCAGTACTTC.

The J gene is TRBJ2-7, the V gene TRBV10-2; 11 bases agree with TRBD2. The CDR3 has 14 residues. Trimming cost V 7 bases and J 0 bases; bases outside gene matches: 2. Germline CDR1 WSHSY, CDR2 SAAADI. The CDR3: CASTTSGSSYEQYF. In nucleotides, the CDR3 is TGCGCCAGCACTACTAGCGGGAGCTCCTACGAGCAGTACTTC.

V usage is TRBV27 and J usage is TRBJ2-3; either TRBD1 or TRBD2 may supply D (5 bases each). The V gene's germline CDR1 is MNHEY and CDR2 SMNVEV (reference sequence). The CDR3 runs 15 residues. Between the trimmed V and J ends, which lost 6 bases and 4 bases, there was a span of 17 bases. The CDR3: CASRRIGDVADTQYF. The CDR3 bases are TGTGCCAGCAGGCGGATCGGGGACGTTGCAGATACGCAGTATTTT.

The chain employs TRBV27 and TRBJ1-1; D gene unclear. The germline CDR1 and CDR2 sequences are MNHEY and SMNVEV (reference sequence). CDR3 length equals 20 residues. Trimming cost V 2 bases and J 2 bases, with 27 bases left between them. The CDR3 DNA sequence: TGTGCCAGCAGTTTAAGGGATTTTTTGAAGGACCGGAATCGAAACACTGAAGCTTTCTTT. Its translation is CASSLRDFLKDRNRNTEAFF.

The chain employs TRBV5-1 and TRBJ1-1; no definite D call. Trimming left V 1 base short and J 4 bases short, with 8 bases between. Per germline, CDR1 SGHRS and CDR2 YFSETQ. This CDR3 is built from 13 residues. CDR3 amino acids: CASSLTPGTEAFF. CDR3 sequence (DNA): TGCGCCAGCAGCTTGACCCCAGGCACTGAAGCTTTCTTT.

V is TRBV11-2 and J is TRBJ2-7; D is tentatively TRBD1 or TRBD2 (5 bases each). The CDR3 sequence is 15 residues long. Germline V gene lookup returns CDR1 SGHAT and CDR2 FQNNGV. Trimming stripped 0 bases from V and 1 base from J, with 10 bases between. The CDR3 DNA reads as TGTGCCAGCAGCTTAGAGGGACGGGTTTCCTACGAGCAGTACTTC. Translation: CASSLEGRVSYEQYF.

Details on this clone: This CDR3 is missing its conserved last phenylalanine or tryptophan, likely due to a read error. The DNA is omitted, as the CDR3 cannot be located on it reliably, and the CDR3 follows TCRdb's listing. The chain recombines TRBV27 with TRBJ1-2; TRBD1, the table's D call, was not compared with the DNA. The CDR3 has 11 amino acids, counting both end residues. Per germline, CDR1 MNHEY and CDR2 SMNVEV (reference sequence). This chain's CDR3 is CASSPRDRGGE.

The V call is TRBV5-1, the J call TRBJ1-6; 9 bases match TRBD1. The CDR3 is 14 amino acids. J lost 7 bases, V lost 5 bases, and 4 bases had no gene match. Looked up from germline, CDR1 is SGHRS and CDR2 is YFSETQ. In nucleotides, the CDR3 is TGCGCCAGCAGGGCCGGGACAGGGAATTCACCCCTCCACTTT. This translates into CASRAGTGNSPLHF.